A selection of T cell receptor beta chains follows, all from one sample in a study of cytotoxic CD8 clonotypes in ibrutinib-treated CLL. Repertoires were generated with immunoSEQ multiplex PCR, while TCRdb's copy carries only in-frame clones and drops some. The sample carries about 140,000 clones, 70% to 90% recorded once. The sequencing here drew on PBMCs, taken after 36 months of ibrutinib treatment. Receptors were obtained from a human donor with chronic lymphocytic leukemia. CDR3s include the opening cysteine and the closing phenylalanine or tryptophan. D genes are given only for firm matches. A row's size may be missing; if present it is once, few, many or a size class.

clone_size: -
d_call: -
j_call: TRBJ2-3
v_call: TRBV28
cdr3_nt: TGTGCCGGGGGGGGGCCCACAGATACGCAGTATTTT
cdr3_aa: CAGGGPTDTQYF

clone_size: few
d_call: -
j_call: TRBJ1-1
v_call: TRBV18
cdr3_nt: TGTGCCAGCTCACCGAAGGATAGGGGTCCTGAAGCTTTCTTT
cdr3_aa: CASSPKDRGPEAFF

clone_size: -
d_call: -
j_call: TRBJ2-7
v_call: TRBV7-2
cdr3_nt: TGTGCCAGCAGCTTAGAGCTAGGCGAGCAGTACTTC
cdr3_aa: CASSLELGEQYF

clone_size: -
d_call: -
j_call: TRBJ1-3
v_call: TRBV9
cdr3_nt: TGTGCCAGCAGCGTAGGCTCCTTATCTGGAAACACCATATATTTT
cdr3_aa: CASSVGSLSGNTIYF

clone_size: -
d_call: TRBD2
j_call: TRBJ2-3
v_call: TRBV14
cdr3_nt: TGTGCCAGCAGCCACTTAGCGGGGGGAGCAGATACGCAGTATTTT
cdr3_aa: CASSHLAGGADTQYF

clone_size: -
d_call: -
j_call: TRBJ2-7
v_call: TRBV6-6
cdr3_nt: TGTGCCAGCAGTTACTCGCGCCAGGGTTACGAGCAGTACTTC
cdr3_aa: CASSYSRQGYEQYF

clone_size: -
d_call: TRBD1
j_call: TRBJ1-2
v_call: TRBV29-1
cdr3_nt: TGCAGCGTTCGCACAGGGGTCGGCTACACCTTC
cdr3_aa: CSVRTGVGYTF

clone_size: -
d_call: TRBD1
j_call: TRBJ2-5
v_call: TRBV14
cdr3_nt: TGTGCCAGTTCTAACAGGGGGCTAAGGGGTCAAGAGACCCAGTACTTC
cdr3_aa: CASSNRGLRGQETQYF

clone_size: few
d_call: -
j_call: TRBJ1-2
v_call: TRBV7-9
cdr3_nt: TGTGCCAGCAGCTTAGAGGCAGCAACTAACTATGGCTACACCTTC
cdr3_aa: CASSLEAATNYGYTF

clone_size: -
d_call: TRBD1
j_call: TRBJ1-2
v_call: TRBV28
cdr3_nt: TGTGCCAGTGCCCTAGGACAGGGGCTCCTGTACTATGGCTACACCTTC
cdr3_aa: CASALGQGLLYYGYTF

clone_size: once
d_call: TRBD2
j_call: TRBJ2-2
v_call: TRBV7-3
cdr3_nt: TGTGCCAGCAGCCCCCCTAGCGGGAGTGGCGGGGAGCTGTTTTTT
cdr3_aa: CASSPPSGSGGELFF

clone_size: -
d_call: -
j_call: TRBJ2-1
v_call: TRBV29-1
cdr3_nt: TGCAGCGCCCCCGTGGGCGGTAATGAGCAGTTCTTC
cdr3_aa: CSAPVGGNEQFF

clone_size: -
d_call: -
j_call: TRBJ1-2
v_call: TRBV25-1
cdr3_nt: TGTGCCAGCAGTGCCGGGACCTCCTTTTTTGGCTACACCTTC
cdr3_aa: CASSAGTSFFGYTF

clone_size: -
d_call: -
j_call: TRBJ2-7
v_call: TRBV5-6
cdr3_nt: TGTGCCAGCAGCTTGAGTAGTTACGAGCAGTACTTC
cdr3_aa: CASSLSSYEQYF

clone_size: -
d_call: -
j_call: TRBJ1-1
v_call: TRBV19
cdr3_nt: TGTGCCAGTAGTGTCCACAGGGTTGGCACTGAAGCTTTCTTT
cdr3_aa: CASSVHRVGTEAFF

clone_size: -
d_call: TRBD2
j_call: TRBJ2-1
v_call: TRBV15
cdr3_nt: TGTGCCACCAGCAGAGTGCGGCATAGCGGGGGGTCTAGGGCAACCAATGAGCAGTTCTTC
cdr3_aa: CATSRVRHSGGSRATNEQFF

clone_size: -
d_call: TRBD1
j_call: TRBJ2-7
v_call: TRBV6-1
cdr3_nt: TGTGCCAGCAGTAGGGACAGGGGCGGCTACGAGCAGTACTTC
cdr3_aa: CASSRDRGGYEQYF

clone_size: -
d_call: TRBD1
j_call: TRBJ1-1
v_call: TRBV2
cdr3_nt: TGTGCCAGCAGTAACAGGGGGTTGAACACTGAAGCTTTCTTT
cdr3_aa: CASSNRGLNTEAFF

clone_size: -
d_call: TRBD1
j_call: TRBJ1-1
v_call: TRBV27
cdr3_nt: TGTGCCAGCAGTTTATCTAGGTGGGGACAGGACATCACTGAAGCTTTCTTT
cdr3_aa: CASSLSRWGQDITEAFF

clone_size: -
d_call: TRBD2
j_call: TRBJ2-7
v_call: TRBV9
cdr3_nt: TGTGCCAGCAGCGTAGCCTCAAGCGGGGGGTTATACGAGCAGTACTTC
cdr3_aa: CASSVASSGGLYEQYF

clone_size: -
d_call: -
j_call: TRBJ2-5
v_call: TRBV28
cdr3_nt: TGTGCCAGCAGTGCGGCCCTCCAAGAGACCCAGTACTTC
cdr3_aa: CASSAALQETQYF

clone_size: -
d_call: -
j_call: TRBJ2-1
v_call: TRBV7-3
cdr3_nt: TGTGCCAGCAGCCAAGGAGTTAACAATGAGCAGTTCTTC
cdr3_aa: CASSQGVNNEQFF

clone_size: -
d_call: -
j_call: TRBJ1-2
v_call: TRBV30
cdr3_nt: TGTGCCTCCGCCGTTGGTTTGAGGGGGAGGAGCGGCTACACCTTC
cdr3_aa: CASAVGLRGRSGYTF

clone_size: -
d_call: -
j_call: TRBJ2-3
v_call: TRBV28
cdr3_nt: TGTGCCAGCAGTTTAATCCGAACAGATACGCAGTATTTT
cdr3_aa: CASSLIRTDTQYF

clone_size: -
d_call: TRBD2
j_call: TRBJ2-7
v_call: TRBV9
cdr3_nt: TGTGCCAGCAGCGTCGGACCTAGCGGGACCACCTACGAGCAGTACTTC
cdr3_aa: CASSVGPSGTTYEQYF

clone_size: -
d_call: -
j_call: TRBJ1-4
v_call: TRBV4-2
cdr3_nt: TGTGCCAGCAGCCAAGACAGGAACCGAGGCGAAAAACTGTTTTTT
cdr3_aa: CASSQDRNRGEKLFF

clone_size: once
d_call: -
j_call: TRBJ2-1
v_call: TRBV20-1
cdr3_nt: TGCAGTGCTTGGCGGAACAATGAGCAGTTCTTC
cdr3_aa: CSAWRNNEQFF

clone_size: -
d_call: -
j_call: TRBJ1-3
v_call: TRBV7-6
cdr3_nt: TGTGCCAGCAGCTTAGCTCCCGGACAGCCTGGAAACACCATATATTTT
cdr3_aa: CASSLAPGQPGNTIYF

clone_size: once
d_call: -
j_call: TRBJ1-2
v_call: TRBV5-6
cdr3_nt: TGTGCCAGCAGCTTGGCCCTAGAGGGGTACTATGGCTACACCTTC
cdr3_aa: CASSLALEGYYGYTF

clone_size: -
d_call: TRBD1
j_call: TRBJ2-7
v_call: TRBV2
cdr3_nt: TGTGCCAGCATAGAGGGACAGAATTACGAGCAGTACTTC
cdr3_aa: CASIEGQNYEQYF

clone_size: -
d_call: -
j_call: TRBJ2-7
v_call: TRBV18
cdr3_nt: TGTGCCAGCTCACCCGCAGCCCGGCCTTCACGGGAGCAGTACTTC
cdr3_aa: CASSPAARPSREQYF

clone_size: -
d_call: -
j_call: TRBJ2-1
v_call: TRBV10-3
cdr3_nt: TGTGCCATCAGTGCGGGAGTTGCCTACAATGAGCAGTTCTTC
cdr3_aa: CAISAGVAYNEQFF

clone_size: -
d_call: -
j_call: TRBJ1-5
v_call: TRBV7-7
cdr3_nt: TGTGCCAAGGGGGTTGGTGGCAATCAGCCCCAGCATTTT
cdr3_aa: CAKGVGGNQPQHF

clone_size: few
d_call: -
j_call: TRBJ2-5
v_call: TRBV5-1
cdr3_nt: TGCGCCAGCAGGCAGGAAGAGACCCAGTACTTC
cdr3_aa: CASRQEETQYF

clone_size: -
d_call: TRBD2
j_call: TRBJ2-1
v_call: TRBV6-5
cdr3_nt: TGTGCCAGCAGCATACCGGGACTAGCTTACAATGAGCAGTTCTTC
cdr3_aa: CASSIPGLAYNEQFF

clone_size: -
d_call: -
j_call: TRBJ1-5
v_call: TRBV18
cdr3_nt: TGTGCCAGCTCACCACGGTCAGGGGTTATTCAGCCCCAGCATTTT
cdr3_aa: CASSPRSGVIQPQHF

clone_size: -
d_call: -
j_call: TRBJ2-2
v_call: TRBV11-2
cdr3_nt: TGTGCCAGCAGCTTGGAGACCGGGGAGCTGTTTTTT
cdr3_aa: CASSLETGELFF

clone_size: -
d_call: -
j_call: TRBJ2-3
v_call: TRBV27
cdr3_nt: TGTGCCAGCAGTCCCCAGGGTGATACGCAGTATTTT
cdr3_aa: CASSPQGDTQYF

clone_size: -
d_call: TRBD2
j_call: TRBJ2-5
v_call: TRBV5-1
cdr3_nt: TGCGCCAGCAGCTTGGTGGGACTAGCGGGAGTTGAGACCCAGTACTTC
cdr3_aa: CASSLVGLAGVETQYF

clone_size: -
d_call: TRBD1
j_call: TRBJ2-5
v_call: TRBV29-1
cdr3_nt: TGCAGCGTTGGACAGGGAAAGACCCAGTACTTC
cdr3_aa: CSVGQGKTQYF

clone_size: once
d_call: -
j_call: TRBJ1-1
v_call: TRBV6-1
cdr3_nt: TGTGCCAGCATCCTAACTTGGGGAATCACTGAAGCTTTCTTT
cdr3_aa: CASILTWGITEAFF

clone_size: -
d_call: TRBD1
j_call: TRBJ2-7
v_call: TRBV6-5
cdr3_nt: TGTGCCAGCAGTTACAGGGACAGGTACGAGCAGTACTTC
cdr3_aa: CASSYRDRYEQYF

clone_size: few
d_call: -
j_call: TRBJ2-2
v_call: TRBV6-6
cdr3_nt: TGTGCCAGCAGTTACTCGCCTGGTGTCACCGGGGAGCTGTTTTTT
cdr3_aa: CASSYSPGVTGELFF

clone_size: -
d_call: -
j_call: TRBJ2-1
v_call: TRBV2
cdr3_nt: TGTGCCAGCCGTTCTGAAATAGGGGCGTATAATGAGCAGTTCTTC
cdr3_aa: CASRSEIGAYNEQFF